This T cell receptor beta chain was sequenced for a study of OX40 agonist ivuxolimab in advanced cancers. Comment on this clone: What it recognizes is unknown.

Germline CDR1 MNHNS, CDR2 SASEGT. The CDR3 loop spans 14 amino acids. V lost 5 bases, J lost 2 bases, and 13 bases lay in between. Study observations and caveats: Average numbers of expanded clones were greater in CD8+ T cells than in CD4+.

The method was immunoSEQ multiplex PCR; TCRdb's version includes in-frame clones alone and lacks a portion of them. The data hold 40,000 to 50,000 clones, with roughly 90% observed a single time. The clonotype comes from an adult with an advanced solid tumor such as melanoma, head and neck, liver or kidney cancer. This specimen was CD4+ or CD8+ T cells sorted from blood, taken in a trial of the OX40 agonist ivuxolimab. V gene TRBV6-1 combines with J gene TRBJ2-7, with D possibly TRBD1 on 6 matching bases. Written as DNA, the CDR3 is TGTGCCAGCAGTAATAACAGGGAACCCTACGAGCAGTACTTC. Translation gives CASSNNREPYEQYF.